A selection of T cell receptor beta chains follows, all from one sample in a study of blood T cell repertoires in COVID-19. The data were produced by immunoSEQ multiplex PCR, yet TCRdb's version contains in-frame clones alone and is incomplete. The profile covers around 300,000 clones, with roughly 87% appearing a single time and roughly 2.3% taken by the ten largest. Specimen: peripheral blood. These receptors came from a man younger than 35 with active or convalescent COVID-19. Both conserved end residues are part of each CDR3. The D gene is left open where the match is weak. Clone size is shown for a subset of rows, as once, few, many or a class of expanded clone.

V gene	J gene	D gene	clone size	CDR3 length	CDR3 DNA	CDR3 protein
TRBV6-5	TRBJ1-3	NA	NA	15	TGTGCCAGCAGTTACCGGGGAGCATCTGGAAACACCATATATTTT	CASSYRGASGNTIYF
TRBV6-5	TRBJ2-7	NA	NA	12	TGTGCCAGCCAGGACACCATCTACGAGCAGTACTTC	CASQDTIYEQYF
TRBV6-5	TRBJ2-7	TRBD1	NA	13	TGTGCCAGCGCCCCGGGACAGACGTACGAGCAGTACTTC	CASAPGQTYEQYF
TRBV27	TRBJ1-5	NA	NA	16	TGTGCCAGCAGTTTATTGGTGGGGGCTCGCGGTCAGCCCCAGCATTTT	CASSLLVGARGQPQHF
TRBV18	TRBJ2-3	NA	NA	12	TGTGCCAGTTCGGACTACACAGATACGCAGTATTTT	CASSDYTDTQYF
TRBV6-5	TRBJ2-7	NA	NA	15	TGTGCCAGCAGTATGGGCAGCGGCAGCCACTACGAGCAGTACTTC	CASSMGSGSHYEQYF
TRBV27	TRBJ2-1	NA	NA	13	TGTGCCAGCAGTTTATCACAGACCAATGAGCAGTTCTTC	CASSLSQTNEQFF
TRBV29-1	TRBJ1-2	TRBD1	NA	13	TGCAGCGTTGTAGACAGGGGTCGCTATGGCTACACCTTC	CSVVDRGRYGYTF
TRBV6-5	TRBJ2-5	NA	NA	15	TGTGCCAGCAGTTACGAACTAGGAGGGAAAGAGACCCAGTACTTC	CASSYELGGKETQYF
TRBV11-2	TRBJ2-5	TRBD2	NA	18	TGTGCCAGCAGCCAAGGACTAGCGGGGGGCCGGGTCCAAGAGACCCAGTACTTC	CASSQGLAGGRVQETQYF
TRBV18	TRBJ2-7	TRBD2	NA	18	TGTGCCAGCTCACCGGGACCTCCGGGACTAGGAAGTTCCTACGAGCAGTACTTC	CASSPGPPGLGSSYEQYF
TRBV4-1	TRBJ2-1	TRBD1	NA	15	TGCGCCAGCAGCCAGGGACAGGGCCCGATTAATGAGCAGTTCTTC	CASSQGQGPINEQFF
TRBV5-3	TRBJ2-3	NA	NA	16	TGTGCCAGAAGTCTTACCCCAACCACGGGACAAGACGAGCAGTATTTT	CARSLTPTTGQDEQYF
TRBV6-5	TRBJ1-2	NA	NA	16	TGTGCCAGCAGTTACTCTGGGGGCGAAGCGGTTTATGGCTACACCTTC	CASSYSGGEAVYGYTF
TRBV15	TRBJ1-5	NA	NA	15	TGTGCCACCAGCAGAGATCGTGGAGGGCATCAGCCCCAGCATTTT	CATSRDRGGHQPQHF
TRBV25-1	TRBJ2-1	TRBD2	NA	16	TGTGCCAGCTGGGGGGAGGGATTAAGCTCCTACAATGAGCAGTTCTTC	CASWGEGLSSYNEQFF
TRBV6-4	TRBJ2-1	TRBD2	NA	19	TGTGCCAGCAGTGAAGACCCTAGCGGGAGGGTAGGAATCGGCAATGAGCAGTTCTTC	CASSEDPSGRVGIGNEQFF
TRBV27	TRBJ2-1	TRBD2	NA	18	TGTGCCAGCAGTTCCCCACCGGGACTAGCGGGGGTGGGCAATGAGCAGTTCTTC	CASSSPPGLAGVGNEQFF
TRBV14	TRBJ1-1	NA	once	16	TGTGCCAGCAGCCGACCACCTGGCCGTTTTGGAGCTGAAGCTTTCTTT	CASSRPPGRFGAEAFF
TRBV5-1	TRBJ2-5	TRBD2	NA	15	TGCGCCAGCAGCTTTCAAAGCGGGGTCGTTGAGACCCAGTACTTC	CASSFQSGVVETQYF
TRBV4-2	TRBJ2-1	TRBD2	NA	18	TGTGCCAGCAGCCAAGAGACCACCGGGACTAGCTCCTACAATGAGCAGTTCTTC	CASSQETTGTSSYNEQFF
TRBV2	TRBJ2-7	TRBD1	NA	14	TGTGCCAGCAGATGGACAGGGGGGGCTTACGAGCAGTACTTC	CASRWTGGAYEQYF
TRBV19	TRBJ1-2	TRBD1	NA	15	TGTGCCAGCAAAAACCGGGACAGGTCCCTCTATGGCTACACCTTC	CASKNRDRSLYGYTF
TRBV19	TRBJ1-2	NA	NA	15	TGTGCCAGTACCCCGGCCACAGGACCTAACTATGGCTACACCTTC	CASTPATGPNYGYTF
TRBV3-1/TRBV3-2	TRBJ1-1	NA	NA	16	TGTGCCAGCAGCCTGCGGACTGAGAAACCGAACACTGAAGCTTTCTTT	CASSLRTEKPNTEAFF
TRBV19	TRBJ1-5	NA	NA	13	TGTGCCAGTAGTAACAGTAGCAATCAGCCCCAGCATTTT	CASSNSSNQPQHF
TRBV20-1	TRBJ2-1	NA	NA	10	TGCAGTCCCCGTCCAGGTGAGCAGTTCTTC	CSPRPGEQFF
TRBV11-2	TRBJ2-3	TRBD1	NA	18	TGTGCCAGCAGCTTCAGGGGGCGTACGGGAGAGGGGACAGATACGCAGTATTTT	CASSFRGRTGEGTDTQYF
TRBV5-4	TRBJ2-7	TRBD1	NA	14	TGTGCCAGCAGCCGACCGGGACAGACATACGAGCAGTACTTC	CASSRPGQTYEQYF
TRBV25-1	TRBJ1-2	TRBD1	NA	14	TGTGCCAGCAGTGAACCCGGACAGGGCTATGGCTACACCTTC	CASSEPGQGYGYTF
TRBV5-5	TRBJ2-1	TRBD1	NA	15	TGTGCCAGCAGCCCTCGGGACACAGGGGTCGGTGAGCAGTTCTTC	CASSPRDTGVGEQFF
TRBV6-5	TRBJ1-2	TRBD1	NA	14	TGTGCCAGCAGTTACTCGTGGGGACAGGATGGCTACACCTTC	CASSYSWGQDGYTF
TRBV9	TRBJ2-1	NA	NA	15	TGTGCCAGCAGCGTAGCGGACATCTTCCACAATGAGCAGTTCTTC	CASSVADIFHNEQFF
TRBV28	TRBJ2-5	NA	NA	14	TGTGCCAGCAGTTTTCTATCGGGGTTGGAGACCCAGTACTTC	CASSFLSGLETQYF
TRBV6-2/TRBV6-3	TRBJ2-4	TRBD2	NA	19	TGTGCCAGCAGTTACAGTAGCGGGAGTTCCCTCAGAGCCAAAAACATTCAGTACTTC	CASSYSSGSSLRAKNIQYF
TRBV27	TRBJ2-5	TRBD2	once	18	TGTGCCAGCAGTTTATACGCCTTCGGACTAGCGGACCAAGAGACCCAGTACTTC	CASSLYAFGLADQETQYF
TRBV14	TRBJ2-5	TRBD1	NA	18	TGTGCCAGCAGCCAAGGCCTGGTGTGGGCAGGGGGCCAAGAGACCCAGTACTTC	CASSQGLVWAGGQETQYF
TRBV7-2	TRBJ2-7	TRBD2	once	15	TGTGCCAGCAGAGCCCTAGCGGGGGGGTTCTTGAGGCAGTACTTC	CASRALAGGFLRQYF
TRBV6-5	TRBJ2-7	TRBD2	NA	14	TGTGCCAAATCATTGGGGGGGTTCTCCTACGAGCAGTACTTC	CAKSLGGFSYEQYF
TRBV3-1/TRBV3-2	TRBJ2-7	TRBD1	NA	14	TGTGCCAGCAGCCCGGGACAGGCATCCTACGAGCAGTACTTC	CASSPGQASYEQYF
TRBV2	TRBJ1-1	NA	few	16	TGTGCCAGCAGTGAAGCCCAGGCACGTCTTGAATGGGAAGCTTTCTTT	CASSEAQARLEWEAFF
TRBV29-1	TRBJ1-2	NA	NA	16	TGCAGCGTTGCTTCCTCCTCCCCGCCCAGAGGGTATGGCTACACCTTC	CSVASSSPPRGYGYTF
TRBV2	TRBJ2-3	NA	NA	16	TGTGCCAGCAGGTCATCGCGGCAGTACAGCACAGATACGCAGTATTTT	CASRSSRQYSTDTQYF
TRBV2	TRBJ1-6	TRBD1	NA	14	TGTGCCAGCCTGGACAGGGGGAAAGTTGCACCCCTCCACTTT	CASLDRGKVAPLHF
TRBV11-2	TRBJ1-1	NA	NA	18	TGTGCCAGCAGCTTAGGGGGTTTTAGGGGCGCGTCGAACACTGAAGCTTTCTTT	CASSLGGFRGASNTEAFF
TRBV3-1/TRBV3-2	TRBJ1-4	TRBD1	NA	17	TGTGCCAGCAGCCGAGGACAGGGAAAAATAAACGGTGAAAAACTGTTTTTT	CASSRGQGKINGEKLFF
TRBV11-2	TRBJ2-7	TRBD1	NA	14	TGTGCCAGCAGCTTAACAACAGGGGGCCTGGAGCAGTACTTC	CASSLTTGGLEQYF
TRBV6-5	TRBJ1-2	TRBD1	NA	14	TGTGCCAGCAGTTACGACAGGGATGGCTATGGCTACACCTTC	CASSYDRDGYGYTF
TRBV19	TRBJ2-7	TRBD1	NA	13	TGTGCCAGTAGTCCCGGGACAGCCTACGAGCAGTACTTC	CASSPGTAYEQYF
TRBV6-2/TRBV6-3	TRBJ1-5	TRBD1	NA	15	TGTGCCAGCAGTTACGGACAGGGGCGACGTCAGCCCCAGCATTTT	CASSYGQGRRQPQHF
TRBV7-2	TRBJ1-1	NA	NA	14	TGTGCCAGCAGCGCAGGGGTTTTACTCACTGAAGCTTTCTTT	CASSAGVLLTEAFF
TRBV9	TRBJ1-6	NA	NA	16	TGTGCCAGCAGCATCGATCCGACAGGACCAATTTCACCCCTCCACTTT	CASSIDPTGPISPLHF
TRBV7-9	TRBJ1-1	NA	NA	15	TGTGCCAGCAGCTTAGCCACAGGAGTGAACACTGAAGCTTTCTTT	CASSLATGVNTEAFF